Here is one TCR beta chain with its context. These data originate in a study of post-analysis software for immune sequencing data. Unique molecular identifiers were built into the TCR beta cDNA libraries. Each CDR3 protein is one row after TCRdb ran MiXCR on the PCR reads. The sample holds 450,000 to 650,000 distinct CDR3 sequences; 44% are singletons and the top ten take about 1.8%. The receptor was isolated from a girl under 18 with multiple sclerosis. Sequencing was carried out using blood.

In DNA form, the CDR3 reads TGCAGTGCCGCGGGGGGGGCCCTCTACAATGAGCAGTTCTTC. Translation gives CSAAGGALYNEQFF. V and J are TRBV20-1 and TRBJ2-1; 9 positions agree with TRBD2. The V and J ends lost 6 bases and 3 bases, in that order; junction bases with no gene match: 6. The CDR3 sequence is 14 residues long. Per the germline V gene, CDR1 is DFQATT and CDR2 is SNEGSKA (reference sequence).